Each of the 14 T cell receptor beta chains below was sequenced from the same sample in a study of T cells in Graves' hyperthyroidism and ophthalmopathy (dated by TCRdb to the late 2010s). Library preparation was by multiplex PCR. For sequencing, an Illumina HiSeq 2000 was employed. The TCR beta CDR3 regions were amplified from the RNA transcripts. A first-round RT-PCR of the TCR CDR3 used the HTBI primer set with the Qiagen OneStep RT-PCR kit. TCRdb applied fastp at Q25 and MiXCR to the public reads, then kept only in-frame beta chains. Every distinct CDR3 protein forms one entry, paired with its most common genes and DNA. In all, the sample holds about 500,000 distinct CDR3 sequences, and roughly a sixth of those were seen once. The ten largest clones capture around 28% of the sample. The sequenced sample was blood. These receptor sequences come from a woman aged 25 to 45 with Graves' ophthalmopathy.

Concerning this clonotype: At one boundary the junction diverges from the germline segment, which might be a read error. The rearrangement links TRBV7-2 to TRBJ2-3, with D tentatively TRBD1 or TRBD2 (5 bases each). This CDR3 contains 14 residues. Germline V gene lookup returns CDR1 SGHTA and CDR2 FQGNSA. CDR3 protein: CASSLRRVTGTQYF. In nucleotides, the CDR3 is TGTGCCAGCAGCTTACGGCGGGTCACAGGTACGCAGTATTTT.

In its sample, this clonotype was seen many times. The chain has TRBV18 and TRBJ2-7; 9 nucleotides agree with TRBD1. V was clipped by 3 bases and J by 7 bases; unmatched bases: 10. This CDR3 spans 15 amino acids. Germline V CDR1 and CDR2: KGHSH, LQKENI. CDR3: CASSPKDRGSGEQYF. DNA for the CDR3: TGTGCCAGCTCACCCAAGGACAGGGGTTCGGGAGAGCAGTACTTC.

This clonotype was seen repeatedly, ten times or more. CDR3 loop: CASSGGTSGILRDEQFF. The CDR3 DNA reads as TGTGCCAGCAGCGGTGGGACTAGCGGGATACTTAGGGATGAGCAGTTCTTC. The V gene is TRBV5-8, the J gene TRBJ2-1; 13 bases match TRBD2. V gave up 4 bases and J gave up 8 bases; unmatched junction bases: 12. The length of the CDR3 is 17 residues. Germline V gene lookup returns CDR1 SGHTS and CDR2 YDEGEE.

The chain combines TRBV24-1 with TRBJ1-2; TRBD1 matches 9 bases. The V and J ends lost 9 bases and 9 bases, in that order; junction bases with no gene match: 10. CDR1 and CDR2 from the germline V gene are KGHDR and SFDVKD. CDR3 size: 13 residues. The CDR3 region has the DNA TGTGCCACCGGGGACAGGGAGAGCGGGAGCTACACCTTC. Protein: CATGDRESGSYTF.

In this sample, this clonotype turned up many times. The V and J genes are TRBV20-1 and TRBJ2-5; D not resolved. Germline V gene lookup returns CDR1 DFQATT and CDR2 SNEGSKA (reference sequence). The V end lost 5 bases, the J end lost 2 bases, and 9 bases lay between the germline ends. CDR3 length: 12 residues. CDR3 sequence reads: CSAQRTQETQYF. Written as DNA, the CDR3 is TGCAGTGCTCAAAGAACACAAGAGACCCAGTACTTC.

This clonotype was seen repeatedly, ten times or more. The rearrangement uses TRBV20-1 and TRBJ2-3; tentatively, D is TRBD1 or TRBD2 (5 bases each). Trimming shortened V by 3 bases and J by 10 bases, and 20 bases separated the two germline ends. CDR3 size: 14 residues. Germline V gene lookup returns CDR1 DFQATT and CDR2 SNEGSKA (reference sequence). DNA for the CDR3: TGCAGTGCTAGGGAGCTGGGACCCAAATCTCCGCAGTATTTT. Amino acids: CSARELGPKSPQYF.

The sample holds many counts of this clonotype. The chain links TRBV18 to TRBJ2-5; the D call may be TRBD1 or TRBD2 (5 bases each). V gave up 6 bases and J gave up 5 bases, with 22 bases separating them. CDR3 length: 16 residues. Germline V gene data show CDR1 as KGHSH and CDR2 as LQKENI. The CDR3 region has the DNA TGTGCCAGCTCGGCCAAGGGACCCTCAGCGGAGGAGACCCAGTACTTC. Protein product: CASSAKGPSAEETQYF.

A few counts support this clonotype. The V call is TRBV19, the J call TRBJ2-5; 8 nucleotides match TRBD1. V gave up 7 bases and J gave up 4 bases; unmatched junction bases: 8. There are 14 residues in the CDR3. Germline CDR1 and CDR2: LNHDA and SQIVND (reference sequence). The CDR3 is CASKYRGTGETQYF. In nucleotides, the CDR3 is TGTGCCAGTAAATACAGGGGGACTGGAGAGACCCAGTACTTC.

The sample holds a few counts of this clonotype. The chain joins TRBV6-2 or TRBV6-3 to TRBJ2-1, with 15 bases fitting TRBD2. The J segment lost 7 bases and the V segment lost 1 base, leaving 14 bases of the junction unmatched. This CDR3 is 20 amino acids long. Germline V gene data show CDR1 as MNHEY and CDR2 as SVGEGT. CDR3 region: CASSYYSEPKGLAGGNEQFF. The CDR3 DNA reads TGTGCCAGCAGTTACTACTCGGAACCCAAAGGACTAGCGGGAGGGAATGAGCAGTTCTTC.

This clonotype was counted a few times. CDR3 region: CASSQEGASGRNIQYF. For the CDR3, the DNA is TGCGCCAGCAGCCAAGAGGGGGCTAGCGGGAGGAACATTCAGTACTTC. The chain uses TRBV4-1 and TRBJ2-4, with 11 positions matching TRBD2. The germline gives CDR1 MGHRA, CDR2 YSYEKL. Trimming took 0 bases from V and 7 from J; bases not matched to a gene: 5. The CDR3 is 16 residues long.

This clonotype showed up just a few times. The chain couples TRBV10-1 to TRBJ2-1; D not certain. Between the trimmed V and J ends, which lost 2 bases and 8 bases, there was a span of 13 bases. This CDR3 spans 14 amino acids. Germline V CDR1 and CDR2: WNHNN, SYGVQD (reference sequence). CDR3 nucleotide sequence: TGCGCCAGCAGTGAGCCGGCCTCCAATTATGAGCAGTTCTTC. Protein: CASSEPASNYEQFF.

This clonotype has a count of ten or more. The rearrangement links TRBV15 to TRBJ2-4; D unresolved. The germline V gene has CDR1 LNHNV and CDR2 YYDKDF (reference sequence). This CDR3 region has 12 residues. Between the trimmed V and J ends, which lost 1 base and 6 bases, there was a span of 4 bases. CDR3 residues: CATSRALNIQYF. In DNA form, the CDR3 reads TGTGCCACCAGCAGAGCCCTAAACATTCAGTACTTC.

This clonotype was picked up a small number of times. This chain connects TRBV6-2 or TRBV6-3 to TRBJ2-5; TRBD2 matches 8 bases. Germline loops: CDR1 MNHEY, CDR2 SVGEGT. CDR3 length: 13 residues. Losses at the gene ends were 2 bases for V and 10 bases for J; bases not matched to a gene: 6. For the CDR3, the DNA is TGTGCCAGCAGTTACGGAGGTAGCGGGATCCAGTACTTC. Protein sequence: CASSYGGSGIQYF.

This chain connects TRBV7-9 to TRBJ2-5; 8 bases map to TRBD2. The germline V gene has CDR1 SEHNR and CDR2 FQNEAQ (reference sequence). The CDR3 is 18 amino acids. Germline trimming cut 5 bases from V and 0 bases from J; bases unmatched to any gene: 14. CDR3 in DNA: TGTGCCAGCAGCAACCGGACTAGCTCAGATTTGTACCAAGAGACCCAGTACTTC. Encoded protein: CASSNRTSSDLYQETQYF.